This TCR delta chain was sequenced during a study of gamma-delta chains in newborns, infants, children. Study summary: Polyclonal expansion of innate γδ T cells after birth follows microbial exposure.

The CDR3 runs to 18 residues. The germline gives CDR1 GEAIGNYY, CDR2 EKD. With 0 bases clipped from V and 3 bases from J, the junction kept 11 bases outside the gene matches. TCRdb reran clone calling via CATT on the reads. The sample holds about 10,000 delta-chain clones; about 10% are singletons and the top ten take 3.8%. This sequence originates from a child who was a newborn, infant or young child, either healthy, febrile or measles-vaccinated (not recorded which). Sequencing used blood. J is TRDJ1 and V is TRDV2; 11 bases are shared with TRDD3. DNA for the CDR3: TGTGCCTGTGACACCGTACCCGTACTGGGGGATAGGTCCGATAAACTCATCTTT. It specifies CACDTVPVLGDRSDKLIF.